This TCR beta chain was observed in a study of response to subunit inactivated influenza vaccine. Germline assignment: CDR1 SGHRS and CDR2 YFSETQ. The V and J ends lost 0 bases and 4 bases respectively, with 10 bases between them. The CDR3 consists of 14 residues. TCRdb fed the RT-PCR reads into MiXCR, producing one record per CDR3 protein. The sample lists about 500,000 distinct CDR3 sequences, roughly 7.6% seen once, with roughly 13% in the top ten. The specimen was PBMCs from blood, collected less than 25 months after vaccination. The chain recombines TRBV5-1 with TRBJ1-1; D remains unclear. The clonotype was recovered from a man in his fifties or sixties who received an inactivated influenza vaccine. CDR3 in amino acids: CASSLAPGGTEAFF. DNA for the CDR3: TGCGCCAGCAGCTTGGCCCCCGGCGGCACTGAAGCTTTCTTT.